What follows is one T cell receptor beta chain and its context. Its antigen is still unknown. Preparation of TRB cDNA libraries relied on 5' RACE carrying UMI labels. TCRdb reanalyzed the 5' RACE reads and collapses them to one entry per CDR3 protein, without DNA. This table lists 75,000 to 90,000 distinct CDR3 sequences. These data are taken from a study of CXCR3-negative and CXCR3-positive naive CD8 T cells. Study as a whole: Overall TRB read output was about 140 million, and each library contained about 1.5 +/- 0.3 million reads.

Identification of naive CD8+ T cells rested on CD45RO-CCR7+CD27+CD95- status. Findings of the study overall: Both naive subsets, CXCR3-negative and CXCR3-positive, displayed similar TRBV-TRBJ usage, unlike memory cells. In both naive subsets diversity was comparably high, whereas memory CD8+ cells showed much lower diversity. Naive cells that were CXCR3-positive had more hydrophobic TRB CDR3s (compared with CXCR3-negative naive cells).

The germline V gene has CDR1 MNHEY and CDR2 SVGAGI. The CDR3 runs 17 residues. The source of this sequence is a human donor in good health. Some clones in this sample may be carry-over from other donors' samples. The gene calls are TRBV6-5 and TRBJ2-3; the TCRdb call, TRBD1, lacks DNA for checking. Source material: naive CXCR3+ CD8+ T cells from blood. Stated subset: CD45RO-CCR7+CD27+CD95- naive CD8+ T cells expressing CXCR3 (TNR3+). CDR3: CASSNPGQGGPTDTQYF.